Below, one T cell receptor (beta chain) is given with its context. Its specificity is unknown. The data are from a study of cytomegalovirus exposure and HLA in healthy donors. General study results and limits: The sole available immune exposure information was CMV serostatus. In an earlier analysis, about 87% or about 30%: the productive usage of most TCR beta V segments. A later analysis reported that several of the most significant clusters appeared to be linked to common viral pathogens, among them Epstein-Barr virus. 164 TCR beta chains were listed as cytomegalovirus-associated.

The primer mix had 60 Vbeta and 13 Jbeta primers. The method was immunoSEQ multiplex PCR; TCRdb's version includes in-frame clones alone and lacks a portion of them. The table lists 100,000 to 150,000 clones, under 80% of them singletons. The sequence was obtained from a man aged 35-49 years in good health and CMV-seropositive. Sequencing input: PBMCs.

This CDR3 is CASSLVAAPDTSYEQYF. CDR3 bases: TGTGCCAGCAGCTTAGTGGCAGCGCCGGACACTTCCTACGAGCAGTACTTC. The gene calls are TRBV7-2 and TRBJ2-7, with D possibly being TRBD1 (5 bases). The germline V and J ends were trimmed by 1 base and 1 base, with 17 bases remaining between them. CDR1 SGHTA and CDR2 FQGNSA come from the germline V gene. There are 17 residues in the CDR3.